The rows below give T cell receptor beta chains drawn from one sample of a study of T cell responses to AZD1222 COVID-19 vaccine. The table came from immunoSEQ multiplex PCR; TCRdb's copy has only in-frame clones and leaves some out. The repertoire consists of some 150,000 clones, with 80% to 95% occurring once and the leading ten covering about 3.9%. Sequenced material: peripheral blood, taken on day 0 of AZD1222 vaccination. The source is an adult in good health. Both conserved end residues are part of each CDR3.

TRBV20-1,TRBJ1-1,CSARDRRDIF
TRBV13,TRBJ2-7,CASSPRDQGSYEQYF
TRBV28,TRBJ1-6,CASSPGGLHNSPLHF
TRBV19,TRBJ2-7,CASSGDRDEQYF
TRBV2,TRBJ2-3,CASSDGREWADTQYF
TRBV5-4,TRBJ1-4,CASLNRKPSREKLFF
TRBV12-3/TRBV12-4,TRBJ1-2,CASSLIANYGYTF
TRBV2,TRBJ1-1,CASSGGTGHTEAFF
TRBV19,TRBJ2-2,CASSIQRAGAGELFF
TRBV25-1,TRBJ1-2,CASSVEAYGYTF
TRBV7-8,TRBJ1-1,CASSGGIRAESEAFF
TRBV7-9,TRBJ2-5,CASSPTLTGREGETQYF
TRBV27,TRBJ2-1,CASRDRETVEQFF
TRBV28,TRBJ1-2,CASSSWTANYGYTF
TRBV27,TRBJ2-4,CARKAGPRQTKNIQYF
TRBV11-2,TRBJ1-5,CASSLGALQGGQPQHF
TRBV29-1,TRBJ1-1,CSVEGGTAYEAFF
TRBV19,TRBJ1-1,CASSKSSDRDKAFF
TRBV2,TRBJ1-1,CASRGRQTLNTEAFF
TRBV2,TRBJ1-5,CASKTGLAQPQHF
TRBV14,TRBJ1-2,CASSQALLGHSNYGYTF
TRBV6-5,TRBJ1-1,CASSYSGESLNTEAFF
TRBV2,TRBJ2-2,CASSEIGTSNTGELFF
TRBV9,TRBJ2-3,CASSVVSGTDTQYF
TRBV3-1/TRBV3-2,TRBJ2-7,CASSPLAGVVEQYF
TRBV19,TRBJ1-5,CASTPDRSLHQPQHF
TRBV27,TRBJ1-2,CASSFGTRDVGYTF
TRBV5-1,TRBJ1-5,CASSLRGAPNQPQHF
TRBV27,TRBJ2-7,CASSSTGLPYEQYF
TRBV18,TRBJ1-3,CASSPAGTGNTIYF
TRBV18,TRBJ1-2,CASSPKRDSNGYTF
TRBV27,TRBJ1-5,CASSFSGNQPQHF
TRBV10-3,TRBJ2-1,CAISHREDNEQFF
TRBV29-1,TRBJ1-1,CSVEQRGYPEAFF
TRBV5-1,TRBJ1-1,CASSLAGDITEAFF